The present T cell receptor (beta chain) was sequenced within a study of T cell changes during pregnancy in multiple sclerosis. Produced via immunoSEQ multiplex PCR; TCRdb's table is partial and in-frame only. Seen here are around 50,000 clones, about nine tenths observed once, and the top ten hold around 0.49%. The V gene end was trimmed by 11 bases and the J gene end by 6 bases; junction bases not matched to a gene: 5. The CDR3 has 12 amino acids. Germline values: CDR1 MNHEY, CDR2 SVGAGI. The sequence was obtained from a female donor with multiple sclerosis, enrolled in a pregnancy study. The starting material was CD4+ T cells from peripheral blood mononuclear cells, obtained in the third trimester of pregnancy. The V and J genes are TRBV6-5 and TRBJ2-2; 8 nucleotides agree with TRBD1. DNA of the CDR3: TGTGCCTCAACAGGGGGTCCCGGGGAGCTGTTTTTT. Encoded protein: CASTGGPGELFF.